The 5 T cell receptor beta chains reported below all come from one sample, sequenced in a study of a mutant IDH1 vaccine in newly diagnosed glioma. Assay: immunoSEQ multiplex PCR; the TCRdb copy retains only in-frame clones and omits some. The sample records about 20,000 clones, roughly 82% being singletons. This sample's time point: week 23, last vaccination. Doses comprised 300 ug of mutant IDH1 20-mer peptide each, plus topical imiquimod. No antigen has been assigned to these receptors. Sequences were derived from PBMCs, sampled from a glioma patient whose treatment included an IDH1 peptide vaccine. These receptors were collected from a man aged 25-45 years with glioma.

V is TRBV6-4 and J is TRBJ1-1; D unresolved. Trimming cost V 4 bases and J 4 bases, with 10 bases left between them. The CDR3 has 13 residues. From germline, CDR1 is MRHNA and CDR2 SNTAGT. The CDR3 here is CASSVEGVTEAFF. The CDR3 DNA reads TGTGCCAGCAGTGTTGAGGGAGTCACTGAAGCTTTCTTT.

The chain recombines TRBV4-1 with TRBJ2-1; 12 bases are shared with TRBD2. From germline, CDR1 is MGHRA and CDR2 YSYEKL. This CDR3 is 16 amino acids long. V lost 4 bases and J lost 7; bases outside the gene matches: 8. DNA of the CDR3: TGCGCCAGCAGCCGGCTTACTAGCGGGAGGAGTAATGAGCAGTTCTTC. It translates to CASSRLTSGRSNEQFF.

This clone was detected once. The chain is built from TRBV5-1 and TRBJ1-2; D is perhaps TRBD1 (6 bases). The CDR3 contains 15 residues. Trimming stripped 0 bases from V and 4 bases from J, with 13 bases between. Per germline, CDR1 SGHRS and CDR2 YFSETQ. This CDR3 is CASSLVIGGGYGYTF. The CDR3 DNA reads TGCGCCAGCAGCTTGGTGATTGGGGGCGGCTATGGCTACACCTTC.

The table lists this clone with a few counts. The V call is TRBV10-3, the J call TRBJ1-1, with 9 bases matching TRBD1. The V gene end was trimmed by 4 bases and the J gene end by 3 bases; junction bases not matched to a gene: 9. Germline V gene data show CDR1 as ENHRY and CDR2 as SYGVKD. The CDR3 is 16 residues long. CDR3 bases: TGTGCCATCAGTGGTAGGACAGGGGAGGGGTACACTGAAGCTTTCTTT. This translates into CAISGRTGEGYTEAFF.

The genes are TRBV5-6 and TRBJ1-2; no definite D call. Trimming removed 3 bases at V and 5 bases at J, with 29 bases between. This CDR3 comprises 19 residues. Germline V CDR1 and CDR2: SGHDT, YYEEEE. In nucleotides, the CDR3 is TGTGCCAGCAGCTCGAGTGCGACTGGCGGGCCGCTTCGATATTATGGCTACACCTTC. This encodes CASSSSATGGPLRYYGYTF.